This TCR beta chain was retrieved from a study of blood T cell repertoires in COVID-19. The protocol was immunoSEQ multiplex PCR, while the TCRdb copy is restricted to in-frame clones and leaves out a portion. Of roughly 180,000 clones listed, about 84% are singletons. In terms of age and location, participants ranged from about 18 to 100 years and lived in approximately 24 US areas. Cohorts were assigned according to the clinical history that participants reported. V dropped 0 bases and J dropped 16 bases, with 10 bases sitting between them. The CDR3 covers 11 residues. Germline V gene data show CDR1 as GTSNPN and CDR2 as SVGIG (reference sequence).

The V call is TRBV30, the J call TRBJ1-6; D is possibly TRBD1 (6 bases). The receptor was isolated from a woman aged 35 to 49 with acute COVID-19. Input material: PBMCs or T cells enriched from blood (not recorded which). This CDR3 is CAWSVYQGLHF. The CDR3 region has the DNA TGTGCCTGGAGTGTATACCAGGGGCTCCACTTT.